This T cell receptor (beta chain) was found in a study of blood T cell repertoires in COVID-19. Germline V gene data show CDR1 as SGHVS and CDR2 as FNYEAQ. CDR3 length: 14 residues. V was cut by 5 bases and J by 1 base, with 11 bases left in between. Measured with immunoSEQ multiplex PCR; TCRdb has only the in-frame clones, and not every one. The sample includes tens of thousands of clones, around 91% of them seen just once. The chain couples TRBV7-6 to TRBJ2-5; D is unresolved. The sample consisted of peripheral blood. The clonotype comes from a human donor in a cohort sampled during active COVID-19. DNA of the CDR3: TGTGCCAGCAGCCAGATATCAACCCAAGAGACCCAGTACTTC. It yields the protein CASSQISTQETQYF.